A single sample is the source of the 28 T cell receptor beta chains below, sequenced in a study of shared clonotypes between healthy human individuals. Sequenced by immunoSEQ multiplex PCR; TCRdb stores in-frame clones only, minus some. The sample records approximately 440,000 clones, approximately 77% being singletons. Sequenced: PBMCs. Receptor source: a woman aged 40 to 55 in good health. Some clones in this sample may be carry-over from other donors' samples.

Turning to this clone: This likely reflects a read error, since a far larger clone is one base away. This sequence joins TRBV4-1 and TRBJ1-1; 8 nucleotides agree with TRBD1. Germline V gene sequence: CDR1 MGHRA, CDR2 YSYEKL. After removal of 4 bases from V and 4 bases from J, the junction contained 2 bases not matched to a gene. This CDR3 comprises 13 residues. This CDR3 is CASSRGQGTEAFF. CDR3 sequence (DNA): TGCGCCAGCAGCCGAGGACAGGGCACTGAAGCTTTCTTT.

As regards this clone: This sample includes further DNA sequences coding for the same CDR3. V is TRBV7-9 and J is TRBJ2-5, with unresolved D. Trimming left V 5 bases short and J 4 bases short, with 8 bases between. The CDR3 is 12 amino acids. Germline CDR1 SEHNR, CDR2 FQNEAQ (reference sequence). For the CDR3, the DNA is TGTGCCAGCAGCCTTCTCGGAGAGACCCAGTACTTC. Its protein product is CASSLLGETQYF.

The rearrangement links TRBV5-1 to TRBJ1-5, with TRBD1 as a possible D gene (6 bases). This CDR3 is built from 16 residues. With 10 bases removed from V and 4 bases from J, the gap between germline ends came to 24 bases. CDR1 is SGHRS, CDR2 YFSETQ, per germline. CDR3 loop: CAGPVHECGQNQPQHF. In DNA, the CDR3 is TGCGCCGGACCCGTTCATGAATGCGGACAGAATCAGCCCCAGCATTTT.

This clone was seen only once. V usage is TRBV6-6 and J usage is TRBJ1-1; the D is unclear. CDR3 length: 12 amino acids. CDR1 and CDR2 (germline): MNHNY, SVGAGI (reference sequence). Trimming pared 3 bases from V and 6 bases from J, leaving 8 bases between. The CDR3 nucleotides read TGTGCCAGCAGTTATGGTTTCTCTGAAGCTTTCTTT. Translation: CASSYGFSEAFF.

Turning to this clone: A far larger clone is a single base away, which makes a read error likely. This specimen includes other DNA sequences encoding the same CDR3. The chain combines TRBV4-2 with TRBJ2-7; a possible D gene is TRBD2 (6 bases). V was clipped by 4 bases and J by 4 bases, with 20 bases between them. Germline lookup yields CDR1 LGHNA and CDR2 YNFKEQ. The CDR3 spans 16 residues. CDR3 in amino acids: CASSPGMRDSSYEQYF. CDR3 in DNA: TGTGCCAGCAGCCCGGGGATGCGGGACTCTTCATACGAGCAGTACTTC.

The chain couples TRBV19 to TRBJ1-1; the match to TRBD1 covers 9 bases. Germline lookup yields CDR1 LNHDA and CDR2 SQIVND (reference sequence). Germline trimming cut 7 bases from V and 1 base from J; bases unmatched to any gene: 4. The CDR3 has 14 amino acids. The CDR3 is CASIQDRGNTEAFF. Written as DNA, the CDR3 is TGTGCCAGTATCCAGGACAGGGGGAACACTGAAGCTTTCTTT. Complete variable domain (other parts from reference TRBV19 and TRBJ1-1): DGGITQSPKYLFRKEGQNVTLSCEQNLNHDAMYWYRQDPGQGLRLIYYSQIVNDFQKGDIAEGYSVSREKKESFPLTVTSAQKNPTAFYLCASIQDRGNTEAFFGQGTRLTVV.

V is TRBV19 and J is TRBJ1-4, with TRBD1 matching over 7 bases. The germline V gene encodes CDR1 LNHDA and CDR2 SQIVND (reference sequence). This CDR3 contains 13 residues. The trim removed 6 bases at V and 5 bases at J, leaving 3 bases unmatched. The CDR3 region is CASRDRRNEKLFF. DNA of the CDR3: TGTGCCAGTAGGGACAGGCGGAATGAAAAACTGTTTTTT.

Comment on this clone: A far larger clone is one base from this, pointing to a likely read error. Other nucleotide sequences from this sample produce the same CDR3. The V and J genes are TRBV6-4 and TRBJ2-3, with unresolved D. Germline loops: CDR1 MRHNA, CDR2 SNTAGT. The length of the CDR3 is 16 residues. The chain's CDR3 is CASSDSVATSTDTQYF. The CDR3 coding sequence is TGTGCCAGCAGCGACTCAGTGGCAACTAGCACAGATACGCAGTATTTT.

In its sample, this clone was seen a few times. A read error is possible here, since a much larger clone lies one base away. V usage is TRBV4-2 and J usage is TRBJ2-5; perhaps TRBD2 as D (6 bases). CDR1 LGHNA and CDR2 YNFKEQ come from the germline V gene. This CDR3 spans 18 amino acids. In nucleotides, the CDR3 is TGTGCCAGCAGCCAAGGGAGTTTGGCGGCTTCCCGCGGGGAGACCCAGCACTTC. Its translation: CASSQGSLAASRGETQHF.

The chain couples TRBV11-2 to TRBJ2-3; perhaps TRBD1 as D (6 bases). This CDR3 has 16 residues. CDR1 and CDR2 (germline): SGHAT, FQNNGV. V was cut by 1 base and J by 2 bases, with 13 bases left in between. CDR3 region: CASSLASRGITDTQYF. CDR3 nucleotides: TGTGCCAGCAGCTTAGCCTCAAGGGGGATCACAGATACGCAGTATTTT. Variable domain in full (rest from reference TRBV11-2 and TRBJ2-3): EAGVAQSPRYKIIEKRQSVAFWCNPISGHATLYWYQQILGQGPKLLIQFQNNGVVDDSQLPKDRFSAERLKGVDSTLKIQPAKLEDSAVYLCASSLASRGITDTQYFGPGTRLTVL.

This clone was detected only once. V and J are TRBV7-3 and TRBJ2-2, with 9 bases identical to TRBD1. Germline CDR1 is SGHTA and CDR2 is FQGTGA. The V and J ends lost 5 bases and 4 bases, in that order; junction bases with no gene match: 8. CDR3 length: 16 amino acids. The CDR3 loop reads CASSRPSGQGTGELFF. The DNA of the CDR3 is TGTGCCAGCAGCCGCCCTTCGGGACAGGGCACCGGGGAGCTGTTTTTT.

To note about this clone: A read error may be the cause here, since a much bigger clone is one base away. V usage is TRBV7-2 and J usage is TRBJ1-3, with D hard to call. The germline gives CDR1 SGHTA, CDR2 FQGNSA. The length of the CDR3 is 14 residues. The CDR3 bases are TGTGCCAGCAGCCCCCGGTTTGGCGGAAACACCGTATATTTT. Translating it yields CASSPRFGGNTVYF.

This chain uses TRBV28 with TRBJ1-5; D gene ambiguous. The CDR3 totals 14 residues. Looked up from germline, CDR1 is MDHEN and CDR2 is SYDVKM. The V gene lost 6 bases and the J gene lost 7 bases, with 16 bases spanning the gap. CDR3 region: CASRSQGLGQPQHF. The DNA for the CDR3 is TGTGCCAGCAGGTCTCAAGGGCTCGGCCAGCCCCAGCATTTT.

This clone showed up just a few times. This rearrangement joins TRBV7-3 to TRBJ2-7; D is possibly TRBD1 or TRBD2 (5 bases each). The CDR3 length is 15 residues. V lost 5 bases and J lost 2, with 16 bases in between. Germline loops: CDR1 SGHTA, CDR2 FQGTGA. CDR3 sequence (DNA): TGTGCCAGCAGCCCCGGGGCAGGGTATCCCTACGAGCAGTACTTC. Protein sequence: CASSPGAGYPYEQYF. The full variable domain, with the rest looked up from reference TRBV7-3 and TRBJ2-7, is GAGVSQTPSNKVTEKGKYVELRCDPISGHTALYWYRQSLGQGPEFLIYFQGTGAADDSGLPNDRFFAVRPEGSVSTLKIQRTERGDSAVYLCASSPGAGYPYEQYFGPGTRLTVT.

The rearrangement uses TRBV5-6 and TRBJ2-1; D remains ambiguous. V lost 2 bases and J lost 0, with 9 bases in between. Germline V lookup: CDR1 SGHDT, CDR2 YYEEEE. The CDR3 totals 15 residues. The CDR3 reads CASSLSLHSYNEQFF. CDR3 DNA: TGTGCCAGCAGCTTATCACTACACTCCTACAATGAGCAGTTCTTC.

The genes are TRBV14 and TRBJ1-3; unclear D gene. Trimming cost V 5 bases and J 0 bases, with 11 bases left between them. Looked up from germline, CDR1 is SGHDN and CDR2 is FVKESK. This CDR3 has 15 amino acids. CDR3 protein: CASSARFGSGNTIYF. The CDR3 DNA is TGTGCCAGCAGCGCTCGGTTTGGCTCTGGAAACACCATATATTTT.

This clone came up a few times. The rearrangement joins TRBV11-1 to TRBJ2-1; 14 bases fit TRBD2. Germline V gives CDR1 SGHAT, CDR2 FQDESV (reference sequence). The junction had 7 bases not matched to a gene; V was cut back by 5 bases and J by 7 bases. The length of the CDR3 is 16 residues. CDR3 coding DNA: TGTGCCAGCAGCCCGAGGACTAGCGGGAGGTGGAATGAGCAGTTCTTC. This codes for CASSPRTSGRWNEQFF.

CDR3 DNA sequence: TGCGCCAGCAGCCCCCAGGGAGGGAGAGGAGAGACCCAGTACTTC. Its protein is CASSPQGGRGETQYF. The chain carries TRBV5-1 and TRBJ2-5; 7 nucleotides align to TRBD2. V shed 4 bases, J shed 4 bases, and the junction held 10 bases outside the gene matches. CDR3 length: 15 amino acids. The germline CDR1 and CDR2 sequences are SGHRS and YFSETQ.

Points on this clone: With only one base between it and a far larger clone, this is likely a read error. Other DNA sequences in this sample translate to the same CDR3. The chain is built from TRBV29-1 and TRBJ1-2; D gene unclear. Trimming cost V 5 bases and J 0 bases, with 19 bases left between them. Germline V lookup: CDR1 SQVTM, CDR2 ANQGSEA. The CDR3 sequence is 16 residues long. The CDR3 region is CSVRETGKGANYGYTF. The DNA for the CDR3 is TGCAGCGTTCGTGAAACGGGGAAAGGAGCTAACTATGGCTACACCTTC.

The gene calls are TRBV5-1 and TRBJ1-5, with 8 bases aligning to TRBD1. Germline V gene lookup returns CDR1 SGHRS and CDR2 YFSETQ. This CDR3 is 15 amino acids long. Trimming at V came to 4 bases and at J to 2 bases, leaving 5 bases not matched to a gene. CDR3 amino acids: CASSQTGDGNQPQHF. The CDR3 DNA is TGCGCCAGCAGCCAGACAGGGGACGGCAATCAGCCCCAGCATTTT. Full variable domain (rest looked up from reference TRBV5-1 and TRBJ1-5): KAGVTQTPRYLIKTRGQQVTLSCSPISGHRSVSWYQQTPGQGLQFLFEYFSETQRNKGNFPGRFSGRQFSNSRSEMNVSTLELGDSALYLCASSQTGDGNQPQHFGDGTRLSIL.

A remark on this clone: A far larger clone is off by one base, so a read error is likely. The CDR3 region has the DNA TGTGCCAGCAGCCGGGTCTACGAGCAGTACTTC. It specifies CASSRVYEQYF. J is TRBJ2-7 and V is TRBV5-8; no clear D gene. CDR3 length equals 11 residues. Per the germline V gene, CDR1 is SGHTS and CDR2 is YDEGEE. V shed 4 bases and J shed 3 bases, with 5 bases lying between them.

This clone was counted a few times. Distinct nucleotide sequences in the sample also encode this CDR3. CDR3 nucleotides: TGTGCCAGCAGTGAAGGGAACACCGGGGAGCTGTTTTTT. Its translation: CASSEGNTGELFF. The rearrangement uses TRBV6-4 and TRBJ2-2; D unresolved. Germline CDR1 is MRHNA and CDR2 is SNTAGT. With 3 bases removed from V and 1 base from J, the gap between germline ends came to 3 bases. The CDR3 covers 13 residues.

In the case of this clone: A far larger clone is just one base off, so this is likely a read error. The chain combines TRBV30 with TRBJ1-3; D gene unclear. This CDR3 has 13 amino acids. The germline V gene has CDR1 GTSNPN and CDR2 SVGIG (reference sequence). CDR3 DNA: TGTGCCTGCCACCGCGGTTCTGGAAACACCATACATTTT. Encoded protein: CACHRGSGNTIHF.

The V call is TRBV5-4, the J call TRBJ2-1, with D tentatively TRBD1 or TRBD2 (5 bases each). The CDR3 is 16 residues long. Germline V gene sequence: CDR1 SGHNT, CDR2 YYREEE (reference sequence). Trimming removed 0 bases from V and 3 bases from J, with 13 bases in between. The CDR3 protein is CASSLGGFTGYNEQFF. Here the CDR3 DNA reads TGTGCCAGCAGCTTGGGGGGGTTTACAGGCTACAATGAGCAGTTCTTC.

CDR3 loop: CASSRQGAETQYF. CDR3 nucleotides: TGTGCCAGCAGCCGCCAGGGGGCAGAGACCCAGTACTTC. V gene TRBV7-9 combines with J gene TRBJ2-5, with 8 bases fitting TRBD1. Germline CDR1 and CDR2: SEHNR and FQNEAQ (reference sequence). J lost 4 bases, V lost 5 bases, and 3 bases had no gene match. CDR3 size: 13 residues.

The chain joins TRBV28 to TRBJ1-1; D not certain. V was clipped by 2 bases and J by 1 base, with 14 bases between them. The CDR3 covers 16 residues. Germline V gene sequence: CDR1 MDHEN, CDR2 SYDVKM. The CDR3: CASSLISGSRNTEAFF. In DNA, the CDR3 is TGTGCCAGCAGTTTAATATCGGGGAGTCGGAACACTGAAGCTTTCTTT.

The chain recombines TRBV29-1 with TRBJ2-7; possibly TRBD1 for D (6 bases). The germline gives CDR1 SQVTM, CDR2 ANQGSEA. V lost 1 base and J lost 2, with 9 bases in between. The CDR3 runs to 13 residues. The CDR3 reads CSVEADRPYEQYF. The CDR3 DNA is TGCAGCGTTGAAGCCGACAGGCCCTACGAGCAGTACTTC.

The chain combines TRBV2 with TRBJ2-7, with D perhaps being TRBD1 or TRBD2 (5 bases each). In germline, CDR1 is SNHLY, CDR2 FYNNEI. This CDR3 is 14 amino acids long. V was pared by 6 bases and J by 2 bases, with 14 bases between. CDR3 DNA sequence: TGTGCCAGCAGCACCGGACTGACAGCCTACGAGCAGTACTTC. Protein: CASSTGLTAYEQYF.